This TCR beta chain was profiled in a study of blood T cells in healthy people across ages. The second PCR ran roughly 6 to 11 cycles with a sample-barcoded 5' primer and J-beta primers. TCRdb re-called the 5' RACE reads with MiXCR, one entry per CDR3 protein. In the table there are roughly 2 million distinct CDR3 sequences, roughly 49% of which are singletons. Study-wide results and caveats: PBMC samples, being unsorted, prevented any conclusive comparison of naive and antigen-experienced cells. Unknown CMV status may confound age-related changes in expanded clones. A strong correlation between TCR beta diversity and naive T cell percentage was seen. Across the age range, TCR beta diversity per million T cells fell in a roughly linear way.

About this clonotype: Its antigen is still unknown.

The length of the CDR3 is 16 residues. After removal of 3 bases from V and 4 bases from J, the junction contained 7 bases not matched to a gene. In germline, CDR1 is MDHEN, CDR2 SYDVKM. This sequence was found in a woman aged 40 to 50 in good health. The chain joins TRBV28 to TRBJ2-3; 10 bases are a match to TRBD2. The sequencing sample was made of blood. The CDR3 region has the DNA TGTGCCAGCAGTTTCCCATCTAGCGGGGGAGCAGATACGCAGTATTTT. As protein: CASSFPSSGGADTQYF.